The clone carrying this T cell receptor beta chain was detected once. This record comes from a study of CD8 T cells in Susac syndrome. RNA totalling roughly 0.45 to 1 ug underwent reverse transcription with random hexamers. With immunoSEQ multiplex PCR, TCR beta CDR3 was amplified across 54 Vbeta and 13 Jbeta. In TCRdb, the immunoSEQ multiplex PCR reads were re-called with MiXCR into one record per CDR3 protein. The sample includes 150,000 to 160,000 distinct CDR3 sequences, about 94% of them seen just once. V lost 8 bases, J lost 0 bases, and 17 bases lay in between. Germline values: CDR1 MNHEY, CDR2 SVGEGT. The CDR3 consists of 16 residues.

Specimen: CD8+ T cells from PBMCs. This rearrangement joins TRBV6-2 or TRBV6-3 to TRBJ2-1; D tentatively reads TRBD1 or TRBD2 (5 bases each). The clonotype was recovered from a human donor with multiple sclerosis. CDR3 region: CASLGVADSSYNEQFF. For the CDR3, the DNA is TGTGCCAGCCTCGGGGTAGCCGACAGCTCCTACAATGAGCAGTTCTTC.